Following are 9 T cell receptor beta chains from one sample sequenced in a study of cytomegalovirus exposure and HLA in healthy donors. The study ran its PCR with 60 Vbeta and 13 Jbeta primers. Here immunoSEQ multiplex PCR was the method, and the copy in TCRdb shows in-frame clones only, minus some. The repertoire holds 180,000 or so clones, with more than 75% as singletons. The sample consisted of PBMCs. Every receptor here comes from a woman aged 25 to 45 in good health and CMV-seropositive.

In DNA, the CDR3 is TGTGCCAGCAGTGAAATGGGACTAGCGGACACCGGGGAGCTGTTTTTT. Encoded protein: CASSEMGLADTGELFF. The V gene is TRBV6-4, the J gene TRBJ2-2; the match to TRBD2 covers 11 bases. The CDR3 totals 16 residues. Germline V gene sequence: CDR1 MRHNA, CDR2 SNTAGT. The junction had 3 bases not matched to a gene; V was cut back by 3 bases and J by 3 bases.

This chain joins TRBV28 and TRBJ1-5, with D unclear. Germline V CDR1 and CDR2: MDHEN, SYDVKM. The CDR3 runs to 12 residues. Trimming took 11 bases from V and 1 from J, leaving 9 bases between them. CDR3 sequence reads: CASLRSNQPQHF. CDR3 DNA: TGTGCCTCCCTTCGGAGCAATCAGCCCCAGCATTTT.

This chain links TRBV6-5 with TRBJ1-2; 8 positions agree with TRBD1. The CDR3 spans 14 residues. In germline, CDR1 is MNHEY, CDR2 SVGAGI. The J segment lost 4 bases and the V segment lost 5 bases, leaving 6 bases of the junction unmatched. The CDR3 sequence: CASSGQGEGYGYTF. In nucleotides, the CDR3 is TGTGCCAGCAGTGGACAGGGAGAGGGCTATGGCTACACCTTC.

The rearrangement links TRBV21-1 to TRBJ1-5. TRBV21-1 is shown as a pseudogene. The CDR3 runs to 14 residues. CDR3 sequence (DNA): TGTGCCAGCAGCATCCGCCGGAGCAATCAGCCCCAGCATTTT. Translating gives CASSIRRSNQPQHF.

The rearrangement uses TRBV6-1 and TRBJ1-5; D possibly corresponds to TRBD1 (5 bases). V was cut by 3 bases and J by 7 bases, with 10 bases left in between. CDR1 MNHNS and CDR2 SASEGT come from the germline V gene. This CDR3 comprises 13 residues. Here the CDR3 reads CASSDLKGQPQHF. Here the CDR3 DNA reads TGTGCCAGCAGTGATTTGAAGGGGCAGCCCCAGCATTTT.

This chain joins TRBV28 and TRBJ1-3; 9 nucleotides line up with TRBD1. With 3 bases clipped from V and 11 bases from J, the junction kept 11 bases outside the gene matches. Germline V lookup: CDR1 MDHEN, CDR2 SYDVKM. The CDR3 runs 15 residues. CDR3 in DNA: TGTGCCAGCAGTTTCGGACAGGGGCGGATGGGATCCATATATTTT. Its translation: CASSFGQGRMGSIYF.

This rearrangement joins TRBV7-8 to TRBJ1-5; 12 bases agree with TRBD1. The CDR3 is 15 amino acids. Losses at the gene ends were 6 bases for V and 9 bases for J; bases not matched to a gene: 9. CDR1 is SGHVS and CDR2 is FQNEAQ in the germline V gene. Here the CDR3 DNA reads TGTGCCAGCAGAGAGGGGACAGGGGGCGGAAGGCCCCAGCATTTT. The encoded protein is CASREGTGGGRPQHF.

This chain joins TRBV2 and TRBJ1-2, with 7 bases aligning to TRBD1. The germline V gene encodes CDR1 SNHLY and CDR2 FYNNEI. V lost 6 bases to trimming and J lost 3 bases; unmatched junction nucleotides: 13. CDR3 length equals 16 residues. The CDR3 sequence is CASRGDSVSGHYGYTF. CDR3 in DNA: TGTGCCAGCAGGGGGGACAGCGTCAGTGGGCACTATGGCTACACCTTC.

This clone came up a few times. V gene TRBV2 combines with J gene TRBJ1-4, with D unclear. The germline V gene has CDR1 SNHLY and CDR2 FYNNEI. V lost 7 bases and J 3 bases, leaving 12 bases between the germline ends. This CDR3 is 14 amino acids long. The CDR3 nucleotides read TGTGCCAGCACCCGGAGAAAAGCTAATGAAAAACTGTTTTTT. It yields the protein CASTRRKANEKLFF.